This T cell receptor beta chain was identified in a study of blood T cell repertoires in COVID-19 (dated by TCRdb to 2019 to 2021). Broadly, across the study: The collaborator samples originated in the United States, Italy and Spain and spanned the acute and convalescent phases of COVID-19. The prospective study material was composed of cDNA or gDNA derived from T cells, B-cell-depleted T cells, or PBMCs. Subjects who had been exposed to COVID-19, were actively infected with it, or had recovered from it provided the deeply sampled blood TCRbeta repertoires that made up the dataset. The repertoires were released in a freely available public database meant as a resource for research on the immune response to SARS-CoV-2. Samples were obtained from the ongoing ImmuneRACE study (first 160 participants) and from about 1,300 subjects provided by 6 global collaborators. Nearly every sample came with metadata listing a de-identified subject ID, COVID-19 status, age in years and sex. Where available, HLA class I and class II types were obtained from metadata supplied by the sample provider rather than from assay-based typing.

Results the study describes overall, beyond this receptor: Clinical and demographic metadata were provided uncurated, with the amount varying by source and participant.

The CDR3, from cysteine to phenylalanine, totals 15 residues. Just CDR3 DNA is preserved here, 45 bases in frame from base 1. For this chain, trimming is 1 base at the V end and 5 bases at the J end, and the number of junction bases without a gene match is 2. CDR1 and CDR2 are drawn from the germline V gene (reference sequence): SEHNR, FQNEAQ. TCRbeta CDR3 regions were amplified from genomic DNA by means of the immunoSEQ Assay, a bias-controlled multiplex PCR. On the study's bioinformatics: The number of nucleated cells in each sample was estimated from the amplification of reference gene primers within the assay. Sequence reads were collapsed and filtered to measure the absolute abundance of every unique TCRbeta CDR3 rearrangement. For each sample, productive Simpson clonality was calculated as the square root of Simpson's diversity index over productive rearrangements. In TCRdb, the immuneACCESS table is reduced to in-frame sequences with V and J assigned. These tables do not hold every clone; where another copy was compared, an unresolved V gene accounts for under half, and the others remain unexplained. That table furnishes V, J and clone size, whereas the DNA furnished D and trimming. Counted in this sample were around 130,000 clones; roughly 79% of them appeared once. Approximately 11% of the sample goes to the ten largest clones.

The collaborating institutions used their own protocols to collect whole blood in K2EDTA tubes. For TCRbeta analysis, collaborator samples were shipped as frozen whole blood, as isolated PBMCs, or as DNA extracted from either sample type. On this clone itself: The antigen it recognizes is unknown. No base-level quality is on record; no much larger clone is a single base apart.

The specimen was peripheral blood. The V and J segments used are TRBV7-9 and TRBJ1-4, with 9 central nucleotides matching TRBD1. The receptor was isolated from a human donor in a cohort sampled during active COVID-19. The bases read TGTGCCAGCAGCTTAGAACAGGGGGCGAATGAAAAACTGTTTTTT. Its amino acids are CASSLEQGANEKLFF.